Listed here are 8 T cell receptor beta chains from one sample, sequenced in a study of glioma-infiltrating T cells after dendritic cell vaccination. The time point here: after dendritic cell vaccination, including at tumor progression/relapse. The assay was immunoSEQ multiplex PCR, and TCRdb's table has in-frame clones only and misses some. The repertoire holds approximately 99,000 clones, with approximately 80% as singletons. Specimen: blood, collected after dendritic cell vaccination. These receptors were collected from a human donor with glioblastoma.

The chain joins TRBV11-3 to TRBJ2-4, with 7 bases that match TRBD1. CDR3 length: 13 residues. The germline V gene encodes CDR1 SGHNT and CDR2 YENEEA. With V trimmed by 0 bases and J by 15 bases, 8 bases remained unmatched. DNA of the CDR3: TGTGCCAGCAGCTTAGAAGGGGGCACCACGGTGTACTTC. It translates to CASSLEGGTTVYF.

J is TRBJ2-7 and V is TRBV5-1, with D possibly being TRBD1 (6 bases). Germline lookup yields CDR1 SGHRS and CDR2 YFSETQ. Between the trimmed V and J ends, which lost 0 bases and 0 bases, there was a span of 13 bases. The CDR3 spans 16 residues. CDR3 sequence: CASSLVQGKHSYEQYF. The CDR3, as DNA: TGCGCCAGCAGCTTGGTCCAGGGGAAACACTCCTACGAGCAGTACTTC.

This clone has a handful of counts. The V and J genes are TRBV21-1 and TRBJ1-6; TRBD1 is the table's D call, not checked against the DNA. TRBV21-1 is deemed a pseudogene. CDR3 length equals 15 residues. CDR3 residues: CASSILTGVESPLHF. For the CDR3, the DNA is TGTGCCAGCAGCATCCTCACAGGGGTCGAGTCACCCCTCCACTTT.

V gene TRBV7-2 combines with J gene TRBJ2-7; D possibly corresponds to TRBD1 (6 bases). The CDR3 is made up of 14 amino acids. In germline, CDR1 is SGHTA, CDR2 FQGNSA. V lost 1 base, J lost 3 bases, and 10 bases lay in between. In DNA, the CDR3 is TGTGCCAGCAGCTTAGGGACAGAATACTACGAGCAGTACTTC. Translating gives CASSLGTEYYEQYF.

This clone was seen a handful of times. One junction end does not reproduce the germline sequence, and a read error may be involved. The chain carries TRBV10-3 and TRBJ2-7, with TRBD1 identical over 7 bases. The CDR3 length is 11 residues. Germline CDR1 and CDR2: ENHRY and SYGVKD. CDR3 DNA: TGTGCCATCAGTACCGACAGGGTTTATAACTTC. Its translation: CAISTDRVYNF.

The rearrangement links TRBV2 to TRBJ1-3; D perhaps matches TRBD1 (6 bases). The germline V gene has CDR1 SNHLY and CDR2 FYNNEI. Trimming removed 4 bases from V and 3 bases from J, with 7 bases in between. The CDR3 runs to 13 residues. CDR3 sequence (DNA): TGTGCCAGCAGTGCACAGGGTGGAAACACCATATATTTT. It specifies CASSAQGGNTIYF.

As for this clone: The same CDR3 arises from other DNA sequences in this sample as well. This chain links TRBV5-1 with TRBJ1-1; 10 bases map to TRBD1. V lost 0 bases to trimming and J lost 5 bases; unmatched junction nucleotides: 1. The CDR3 extends over 14 amino acids. Germline assignment: CDR1 SGHRS and CDR2 YFSETQ. The CDR3 DNA sequence: TGCGCCAGCAGCTTGGGGACAGGGGGAACTGAAGCTTTCTTT. It yields the protein CASSLGTGGTEAFF. Together with reference TRBV5-1 and TRBJ1-1, the CDR3 gives the full variable domain: KAGVTQTPRYLIKTRGQQVTLSCSPISGHRSVSWYQQTPGQGLQFLFEYFSETQRNKGNFPGRFSGRQFSNSRSEMNVSTLELGDSALYLCASSLGTGGTEAFFGQGTRLTVV.

The chain combines TRBV18 with TRBJ1-6; a possible D gene is TRBD1 (5 bases). The germline gives CDR1 KGHSH, CDR2 LQKENI. This CDR3 has 15 amino acids. The V and J ends lost 1 base and 5 bases respectively, with 9 bases between them. The CDR3 here is CASSPRQGNNSPLHF. The CDR3 DNA is TGTGCCAGCTCACCACGCCAGGGTAATAATTCACCCCTCCACTTT.